The clone carrying this T cell receptor beta chain was picked up many times. Its cognate antigen is unknown. Germline-derived CDR1 and CDR2 are MDHEN and SYDVKM. Unmatched junction bases numbered 6, after V lost 3 bases and J lost 6 bases. This CDR3 contains 14 residues. This sample is part of a study of T cells in Graves' hyperthyroidism and ophthalmopathy. Ophthalmopathy cases scored 3 or more on the Clinical Activity Score and 4 or more on NOSPECS grade, with duration below 3 months. The study excluded patients with uncontrolled infection, other autoimmune disease, pregnancy or lactation. Each diagnosis drew on symptoms, thyroxine, TRAb, thyroid ultrasound and orbital computed tomography findings. Study results and caveats: Separating ophthalmopathy from stable hyperthyroidism was achieved by a 13 V-J model.

TCR beta CDR3 region amplification was performed from RNA transcripts. The TCR CDR3 first-round RT-PCR relied on the HTBI primer set. TCRdb reprocessed the multiplex PCR reads with MiXCR, giving one entry per CDR3 protein. The sample contains 250,000 to 300,000 distinct CDR3 sequences, roughly 18% of which appear only once. What was sequenced was blood. The rearrangement links TRBV28 to TRBJ1-2; TRBD1 aligns across 8 bases. This TCR was recovered from a man aged 45-60 years with Graves' ophthalmopathy. The CDR3 region has the DNA TGTGCCAGCAGTTTGCCAGGGGGCAGTAATGGCTACACCTTC. It specifies CASSLPGGSNGYTF.